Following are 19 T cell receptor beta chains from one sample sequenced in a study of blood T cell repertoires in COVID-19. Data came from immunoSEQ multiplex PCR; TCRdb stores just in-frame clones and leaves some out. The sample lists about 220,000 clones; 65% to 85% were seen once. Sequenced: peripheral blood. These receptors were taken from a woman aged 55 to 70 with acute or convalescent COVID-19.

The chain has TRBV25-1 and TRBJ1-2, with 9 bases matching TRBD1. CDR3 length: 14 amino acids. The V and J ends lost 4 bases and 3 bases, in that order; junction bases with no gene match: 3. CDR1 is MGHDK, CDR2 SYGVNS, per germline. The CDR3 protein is CASSGQGGYYGYTF. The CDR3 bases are TGTGCCAGCAGTGGACAGGGGGGGTACTATGGCTACACCTTC.

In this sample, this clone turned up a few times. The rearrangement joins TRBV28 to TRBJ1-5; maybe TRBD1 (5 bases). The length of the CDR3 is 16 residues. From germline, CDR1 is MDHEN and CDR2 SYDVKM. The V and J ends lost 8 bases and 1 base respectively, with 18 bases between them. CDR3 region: CASAFGGGGSNQPQHF. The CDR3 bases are TGTGCCAGCGCTTTTGGGGGGGGAGGCAGCAATCAGCCCCAGCATTTT.

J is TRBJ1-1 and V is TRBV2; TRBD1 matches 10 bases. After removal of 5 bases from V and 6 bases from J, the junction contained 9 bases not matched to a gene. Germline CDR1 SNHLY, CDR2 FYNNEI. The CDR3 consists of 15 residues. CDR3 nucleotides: TGTGCCAGCAGTTTCAGACAGGGGGCTGGCGCTGAAGCTTTCTTT. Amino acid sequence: CASSFRQGAGAEAFF.

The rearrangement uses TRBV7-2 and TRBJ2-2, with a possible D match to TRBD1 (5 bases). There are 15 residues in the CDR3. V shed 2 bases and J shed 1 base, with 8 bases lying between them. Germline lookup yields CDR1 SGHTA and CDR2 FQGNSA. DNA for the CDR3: TGTGCCAGCAGCTTACTCGGACAGAACACCGGGGAGCTGTTTTTT. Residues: CASSLLGQNTGELFF.

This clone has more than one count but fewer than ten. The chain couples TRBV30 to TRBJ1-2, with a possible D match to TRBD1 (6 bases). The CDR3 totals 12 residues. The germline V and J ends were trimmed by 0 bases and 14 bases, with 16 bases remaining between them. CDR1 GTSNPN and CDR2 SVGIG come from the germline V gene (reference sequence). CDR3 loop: CAWSVRGGLGTF. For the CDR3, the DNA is TGTGCCTGGAGTGTCCGGGGGGGGCTGGGGACCTTC. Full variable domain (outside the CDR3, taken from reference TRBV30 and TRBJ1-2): SQTIHQWPATLVQPVGSPLSLECTVEGTSNPNLYWYRQAAGRGLQLLFYSVGIGQISSEVPQNLSASRPQDRQFILSSKKLLLSDSGFYLCAWSVRGGLGTFGSGTRLTVV.

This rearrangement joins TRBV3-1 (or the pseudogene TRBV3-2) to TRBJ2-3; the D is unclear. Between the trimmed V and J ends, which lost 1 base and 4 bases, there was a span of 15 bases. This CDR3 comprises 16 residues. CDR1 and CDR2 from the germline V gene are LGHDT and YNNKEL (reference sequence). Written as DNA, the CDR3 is TGTGCCAGCAGCCAAGTAGCTAGAGGTAACTCAGATACGCAGTATTTT. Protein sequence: CASSQVARGNSDTQYF.

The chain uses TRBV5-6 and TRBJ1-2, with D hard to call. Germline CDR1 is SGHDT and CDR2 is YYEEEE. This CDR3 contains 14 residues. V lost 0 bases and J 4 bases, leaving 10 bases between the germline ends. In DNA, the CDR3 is TGTGCCAGCAGCTTGGCCAAAACGGGCTATGGCTACACCTTC. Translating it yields CASSLAKTGYGYTF.

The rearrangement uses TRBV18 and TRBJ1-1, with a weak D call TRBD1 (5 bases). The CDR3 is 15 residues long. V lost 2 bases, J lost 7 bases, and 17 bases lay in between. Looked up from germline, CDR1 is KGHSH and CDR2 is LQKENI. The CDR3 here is CASSPELGTGVEAFF. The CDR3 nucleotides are TGTGCCAGCTCACCAGAGCTAGGGACGGGGGTTGAAGCTTTCTTT.

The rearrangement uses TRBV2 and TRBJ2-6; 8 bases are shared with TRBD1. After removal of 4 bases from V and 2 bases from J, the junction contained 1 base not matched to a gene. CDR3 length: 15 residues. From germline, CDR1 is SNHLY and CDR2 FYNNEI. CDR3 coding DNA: TGTGCCAGCAGTGCGACAGGGGCTGGGGCCAACGTCCTGACTTTC. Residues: CASSATGAGANVLTF.

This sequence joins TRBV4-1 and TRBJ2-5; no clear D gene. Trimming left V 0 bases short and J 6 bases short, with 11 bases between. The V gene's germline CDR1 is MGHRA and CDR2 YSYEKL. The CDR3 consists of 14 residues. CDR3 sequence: CASSQDPGAKTQYF. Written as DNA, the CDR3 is TGCGCCAGCAGCCAAGATCCCGGAGCTAAGACCCAGTACTTC.

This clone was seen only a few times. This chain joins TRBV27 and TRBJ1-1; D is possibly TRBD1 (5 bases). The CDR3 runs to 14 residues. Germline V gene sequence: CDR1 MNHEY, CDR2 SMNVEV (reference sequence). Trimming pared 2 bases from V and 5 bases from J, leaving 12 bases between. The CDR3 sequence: CASSLTGAGTEAFF. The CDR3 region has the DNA TGTGCCAGCAGTTTAACTGGGGCAGGGACTGAAGCTTTCTTT.

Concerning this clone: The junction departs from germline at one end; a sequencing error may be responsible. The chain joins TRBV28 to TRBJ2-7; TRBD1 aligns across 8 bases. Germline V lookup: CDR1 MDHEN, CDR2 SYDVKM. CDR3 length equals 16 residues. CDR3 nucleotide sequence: TGTGCCAGCAGTGATCCTGGACAGGGCTTGAGGTACCGAGGCGACTTC. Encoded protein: CASSDPGQGLRYRGDF. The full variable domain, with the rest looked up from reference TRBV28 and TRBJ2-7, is DVKVTQSSRYLVKRTGEKVFLECVQDMDHENMFWYRQDPGLGLRLIYFSYDVKMKEKGDIPEGYSVSREKKERFSLILESASTNQTSMYLCASSDPGQGLRYRGDFGPGTRLTVT.

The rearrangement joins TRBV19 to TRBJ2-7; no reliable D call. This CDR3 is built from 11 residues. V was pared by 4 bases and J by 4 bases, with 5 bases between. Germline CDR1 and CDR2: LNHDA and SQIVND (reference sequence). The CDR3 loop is CASSTGYEQYF. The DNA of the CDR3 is TGTGCCAGTAGTACAGGATACGAGCAGTACTTC.

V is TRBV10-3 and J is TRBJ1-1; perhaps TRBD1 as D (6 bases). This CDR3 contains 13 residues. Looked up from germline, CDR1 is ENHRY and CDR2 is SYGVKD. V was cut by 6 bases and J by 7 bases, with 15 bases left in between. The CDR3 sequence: CAIRGAGEGEAFF. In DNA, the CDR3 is TGTGCCATCAGGGGGGCCGGGGAGGGTGAAGCTTTCTTT.

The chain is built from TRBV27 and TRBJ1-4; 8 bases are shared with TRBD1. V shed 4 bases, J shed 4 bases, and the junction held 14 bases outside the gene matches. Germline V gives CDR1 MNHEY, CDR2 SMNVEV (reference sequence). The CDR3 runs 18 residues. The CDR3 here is CASSSSTGGLAGNEKLFF. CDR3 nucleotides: TGTGCCAGCAGTTCCAGCACAGGGGGGCTCGCGGGTAATGAAAAACTGTTTTTT.

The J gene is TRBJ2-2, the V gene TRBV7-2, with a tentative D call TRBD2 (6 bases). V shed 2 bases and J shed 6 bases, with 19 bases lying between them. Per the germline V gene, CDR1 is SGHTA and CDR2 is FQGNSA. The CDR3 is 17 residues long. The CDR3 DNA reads TGTGCCAGCAGCTTAATCGGCTCTGGGGAGGTCGCCGGGGAGCTGTTTTTT. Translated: CASSLIGSGEVAGELFF. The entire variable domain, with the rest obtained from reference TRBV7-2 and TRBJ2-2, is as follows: GAGVSQSPSNKVTEKGKDVELRCDPISGHTALYWYRQSLGQGLEFLIYFQGNSAPDKSGLPSDRFSAERTGGSVSTLTIQRTQQEDSAVYLCASSLIGSGEVAGELFFGEGSRLTVL.

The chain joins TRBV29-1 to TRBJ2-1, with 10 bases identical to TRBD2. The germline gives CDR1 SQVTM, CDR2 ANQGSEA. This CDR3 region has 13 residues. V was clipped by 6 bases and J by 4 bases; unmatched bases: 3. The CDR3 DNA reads TGCAGCGTACAGCGGGGGGGGTACAATGAGCAGTTCTTC. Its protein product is CSVQRGGYNEQFF.

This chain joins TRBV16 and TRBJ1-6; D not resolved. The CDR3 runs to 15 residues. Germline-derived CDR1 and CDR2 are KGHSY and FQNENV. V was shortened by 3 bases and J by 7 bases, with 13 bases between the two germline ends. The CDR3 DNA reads TGTGCCAGCAGCCATGGGCCCATGTTGAATTCACCCCTCCACTTT. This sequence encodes CASSHGPMLNSPLHF.

The CDR3 DNA is TGTGCCAGCAGAAGGGGGGGGGAGCAGTACTTC. This gives the protein CASRRGGEQYF. V is TRBV6-5 and J is TRBJ2-7, with D perhaps TRBD2 (7 bases). V was cut by 6 bases and J by 7 bases, with 10 bases left in between. The CDR3 runs 11 residues. CDR1 is MNHEY and CDR2 is SVGAGI in the germline V gene.